Below are 29 T cell receptor beta chains sequenced from a single sample in a study of shared T cell receptors in the human thymus (dated by TCRdb to about 2021). Receptors were amplified or captured by the immunoSEQ multiplex PCR assay. The table comes from immuneACCESS by way of TCRdb, which keeps in-frame sequences with V and J called. Part of the clones is missing from these tables; in studies checked, under half for an unresolved V gene and the rest for unknown reasons. The table for this sample lists hundreds of thousands of clones; approximately 90% of them were counted only once. The ten most abundant clones make up around 0.0099% of the sample. These same data were also listed under a study on human thymus T cells.

Sequencing was carried out using thymocytes. Every receptor here comes from a boy younger than two with a congenital heart defect. Donor details come from another sample of the same person, matched by shared clones.

V is TRBV27 and J is TRBJ2-5, with a tentative D call TRBD1 (7 bases). This CDR3 is 15 amino acids long. The V gene's germline CDR1 is MNHEY and CDR2 SMNVEV (reference sequence). Trimming shortened V by 5 bases and J by 5 bases, and 18 bases separated the two germline ends. CDR3 DNA: TGTGCCAGCAGTCCCCCAGGGGGGCGAGAGGAGACCCAGTACTTC. Translated: CASSPPGGREETQYF.

This chain uses TRBV7-9 with TRBJ2-7; 8 bases align to TRBD2. CDR3 length: 16 residues. With V trimmed by 6 bases and J by 3 bases, 13 bases remained unmatched. Germline CDR1 is SEHNR and CDR2 is FQNEAQ (reference sequence). Here the CDR3 DNA reads TGTGCCAGCAGTCGGACCGGGACTAGTTCAAACTACGAGCAGTACTTC. Translating it yields CASSRTGTSSNYEQYF. The whole variable domain, filled in from reference TRBV7-9 and TRBJ2-7, reads DTGVSQNPRHKITKRGQNVTFRCDPISEHNRLYWYRQTLGQGPEFLTYFQNEAQLEKSRLLSDRFSAERPKGSFSTLEIQRTEQGDSAMYLCASSRTGTSSNYEQYFGPGTRLTVT.

The chain is built from TRBV27 and TRBJ2-3, with TRBD2 as a possible D gene (6 bases). Germline-derived CDR1 and CDR2 are MNHEY and SMNVEV (reference sequence). The CDR3 spans 17 residues. Trimming took off 1 base at V and 1 base at J, with 15 bases between the two ends. CDR3 residues: CASSLCGPSGCTDTQYF. The DNA of the CDR3 is TGTGCCAGCAGTTTATGTGGCCCAAGCGGGTGCACAGATACGCAGTATTTT.

This rearrangement joins TRBV15 to TRBJ2-1; no reliable D call. The germline gives CDR1 LNHNV, CDR2 YYDKDF (reference sequence). This CDR3 has 17 residues. The V end was cut by 0 bases, the J end by 4 bases, with 16 bases between. As DNA, the CDR3 is TGTGCCACCAGCAGAGATGTACCACGTCCCGCGTACAATGAGCAGTTCTTC. Amino acid sequence: CATSRDVPRPAYNEQFF. The full variable domain, rest sourced from reference TRBV15 and TRBJ2-1, is DAMVIQNPRYQVTQFGKPVTLSCSQTLNHNVMYWYQQKSSQAPKLLFHYYDKDFNNEADTPDNFQSRRPNTSFCFLDIRSPGLGDTAMYLCATSRDVPRPAYNEQFFGPGTRLTVL.

V usage is TRBV4-3 and J usage is TRBJ2-4, with D possibly matching TRBD2 (5 bases). The CDR3 is made up of 16 amino acids. V lost 2 bases and J 7 bases, leaving 18 bases between the germline ends. Germline V lookup: CDR1 LGHNA, CDR2 YSLEER. The CDR3 spells CASSQPTRSGKNIQYF. The CDR3, as DNA: TGCGCCAGCAGCCAACCGACCCGGTCGGGAAAGAACATTCAGTACTTC.

This clone was seen more than once but under ten times. The V call is TRBV4-3, the J call TRBJ2-4; 9 nucleotides agree with TRBD2. V lost 2 bases to trimming and J lost 7 bases; unmatched junction nucleotides: 6. CDR3 length: 15 amino acids. Germline V gene data show CDR1 as LGHNA and CDR2 as YSLEER. CDR3 loop: CASSQHGGGANIQYF. The CDR3, as DNA: TGCGCCAGCAGCCAACACGGCGGGGGGGCGAACATTCAGTACTTC.

The CDR3 DNA follows: TGTGCCATCAGTGAGACCCCCGTTGGGGGGTTCACAGATACGCAGTATTTT. This gives the protein CAISETPVGGFTDTQYF. V gene TRBV10-3 combines with J gene TRBJ2-3; the D gene is possibly TRBD2 (6 bases). The CDR3 consists of 17 residues. V was shortened by 2 bases and J by 2 bases, with 17 bases between the two germline ends. The germline V gene has CDR1 ENHRY and CDR2 SYGVKD.

Worth noting for this clone: This CDR3 is also generated by other DNA sequences in the sample. This chain connects TRBV7-9 to TRBJ2-2, with 10 bases aligning to TRBD1. The length of the CDR3 is 18 residues. The germline CDR1 and CDR2 sequences are SEHNR and FQNEAQ (reference sequence). V shed 2 bases and J 5 bases; nucleotides not matched to a gene: 11. CDR3 protein: CASSLIDGGQGITGELFF. The CDR3 DNA reads as TGTGCCAGCAGCTTAATCGATGGGGGACAGGGGATAACCGGGGAGCTGTTTTTT.

The chain employs TRBV29-1 and TRBJ2-5; tentative D call: TRBD1 (5 bases). The CDR3 totals 14 residues. Germline V lookup: CDR1 SQVTM, CDR2 ANQGSEA. Trimming stripped 4 bases from V and 5 bases from J, with 17 bases between. This chain's CDR3 is CSVVRAIPRETQYF. CDR3 DNA sequence: TGCAGCGTTGTCAGGGCCATCCCCCGCGAGACCCAGTACTTC. The variable domain in full, with the rest retrieved from reference TRBV29-1 and TRBJ2-5, is SAVISQKPSRDICQRGTSLTIQCQVDSQVTMMFWYRQQPGQSLTLIATANQGSEATYESGFVIDKFPISRPNLTFSTLTVSNMSPEDSSIYLCSVVRAIPRETQYFGPGTRLLVL.

The rearrangement links TRBV7-9 to TRBJ2-1; 8 bases are a match to TRBD2. The CDR3 is made up of 16 amino acids. The trim removed 4 bases at V and 0 bases at J, leaving 5 bases unmatched. Looked up from germline, CDR1 is SEHNR and CDR2 is FQNEAQ (reference sequence). CDR3 coding DNA: TGTGCCAGCAGCTCCTCAGCGGGAGCCTCCTACAATGAGCAGTTCTTC. This sequence encodes CASSSSAGASYNEQFF.

The chain recombines TRBV4-2 with TRBJ1-2; 8 bases line up with TRBD1. Trimming cost V 2 bases and J 2 bases; bases outside gene matches: 7. Germline CDR1 is LGHNA and CDR2 is YNFKEQ. The CDR3 length is 16 residues. Written as DNA, the CDR3 is TGTGCCAGCAGCCAACCCTGGACAGGGAGAAACTATGGCTACACCTTC. Its protein is CASSQPWTGRNYGYTF.

The genes are TRBV11-2 and TRBJ2-7; 10 positions agree with TRBD2. Germline CDR1 SGHAT, CDR2 FQNNGV. This CDR3 is built from 15 residues. V shed 5 bases, J shed 4 bases, and the junction held 8 bases outside the gene matches. CDR3 amino acids: CASSPSLAGRYEQYF. The CDR3 nucleotides read TGTGCCAGCAGCCCCTCACTAGCGGGGAGATACGAGCAGTACTTC.

The V and J genes are TRBV19 and TRBJ2-7; D is perhaps TRBD2 (6 bases). Germline-derived CDR1 and CDR2 are LNHDA and SQIVND (reference sequence). V lost 3 bases and J lost 0, with 9 bases in between. CDR3 length: 14 residues. CDR3 loop: CASSIAGNSYEQYF. The DNA of the CDR3 is TGTGCCAGTAGTATTGCGGGGAACTCCTACGAGCAGTACTTC.

V gene TRBV7-9 combines with J gene TRBJ1-1, with D perhaps matching TRBD1 (5 bases). The CDR3 is 15 amino acids. Trimming stripped 0 bases from V and 5 bases from J, with 13 bases between. Germline CDR1 SEHNR, CDR2 FQNEAQ (reference sequence). The CDR3: CASSLARRGRTEAFF. As DNA, the CDR3 is TGTGCCAGCAGCTTAGCGAGGAGGGGTCGGACTGAAGCTTTCTTT. Filled out from reference TRBV7-9 and TRBJ1-1, the complete variable domain reads DTGVSQNPRHKITKRGQNVTFRCDPISEHNRLYWYRQTLGQGPEFLTYFQNEAQLEKSRLLSDRFSAERPKGSFSTLEIQRTEQGDSAMYLCASSLARRGRTEAFFGQGTRLTVV.

This clone was counted between two and nine times. The chain couples TRBV19 to TRBJ2-7, with 8 bases matching TRBD1. After removal of 8 bases from V and 7 bases from J, the junction contained 4 bases not matched to a gene. Germline V gene data show CDR1 as LNHDA and CDR2 as SQIVND (reference sequence). The CDR3 contains 11 residues. CDR3 coding DNA: TGTGCCAGTGGACAGGGTTGGGAGCAGTACTTC. Translated, it gives CASGQGWEQYF.

The chain uses TRBV10-3 and TRBJ2-7, with a possible D match to TRBD2 (5 bases). The CDR3 is 12 amino acids. Trimming cost V 7 bases and J 7 bases, with 14 bases left between them. Germline-derived CDR1 and CDR2 are ENHRY and SYGVKD. In nucleotides, the CDR3 is TGTGCCATCACCGGGAACCCGGTAGAGCAGTACTTC. Its translation: CAITGNPVEQYF.

The rearrangement joins TRBV2 to TRBJ2-1; TRBD2 aligns across 7 bases. Per germline, CDR1 SNHLY and CDR2 FYNNEI. V was pared by 7 bases and J by 9 bases, with 33 bases of the junction left unmatched. The CDR3 loop spans 21 amino acids. As DNA, the CDR3 is TGTGCCAGCAACTTCCTGGGGCTTAGGCGGGAGCGTCGACTACGGCGGCGTGAGCAGTTCTTC. It encodes CASNFLGLRRERRLRRREQFF.

The rearrangement links TRBV27 to TRBJ2-7; D is unclear. The CDR3 runs 13 residues. V lost 6 bases and J lost 1, with 10 bases in between. Germline lookup yields CDR1 MNHEY and CDR2 SMNVEV (reference sequence). DNA for the CDR3: TGTGCCAGCAGGGTGGCCAGATCCTACGAGCAGTACTTC. Its translation is CASRVARSYEQYF.

The chain combines TRBV27 with TRBJ2-1; TRBD2 matches at 10 bases. Germline V CDR1 and CDR2: MNHEY, SMNVEV (reference sequence). V dropped 3 bases and J dropped 1; count of bases not matched to a gene: 9. The CDR3 runs to 18 residues. CDR3 sequence: CASSLAAGGPKSYNEQFF. As DNA, the CDR3 is TGTGCCAGCAGTTTGGCAGCGGGAGGGCCGAAGTCCTACAATGAGCAGTTCTTC.

The V gene is TRBV11-1, the J gene TRBJ1-1, with D perhaps TRBD1 (6 bases). V gave up 5 bases and J gave up 2 bases, with 15 bases separating them. The germline gives CDR1 SGHAT, CDR2 FQDESV (reference sequence). This CDR3 spans 15 amino acids. The CDR3 DNA is TGTGCCAGCAGCCCCGGACAGCCGGGAAACACTGAAGCTTTCTTT. This encodes CASSPGQPGNTEAFF.

The chain recombines TRBV5-1 with TRBJ2-5; tentatively, D is TRBD2 (5 bases). The V gene lost 5 bases and the J gene lost 4 bases, with 12 bases spanning the gap. The length of the CDR3 is 13 residues. Germline V gene data show CDR1 as SGHRS and CDR2 as YFSETQ. DNA of the CDR3: TGCGCCAGCAGAAAGGACTTTGGAGAGACCCAGTACTTC. Translated: CASRKDFGETQYF.

The chain recombines TRBV6-5 with TRBJ1-2; D possibly corresponds to TRBD1 (5 bases). The CDR3 sequence is 14 residues long. V was pared by 4 bases and J by 0 bases, with 9 bases between. Germline V CDR1 and CDR2: MNHEY, SVGAGI. The CDR3 loop reads CASSSDTANYGYTF. CDR3 bases: TGTGCCAGCAGTTCGGACACCGCTAACTATGGCTACACCTTC.

This chain connects TRBV7-8 to TRBJ2-7; 7 positions agree with TRBD1. The germline V gene encodes CDR1 SGHVS and CDR2 FQNEAQ. This CDR3 comprises 17 residues. Trimming cost V 0 bases and J 2 bases; bases outside gene matches: 10. The CDR3 here is CASSLAIRTGHPYEQYF. CDR3 DNA: TGTGCCAGCAGCTTAGCGATTAGGACAGGACATCCCTACGAGCAGTACTTC.

The chain links TRBV28 to TRBJ2-3, with no clear D. CDR1 MDHEN and CDR2 SYDVKM come from the germline V gene. Trimming shortened V by 10 bases and J by 11 bases, and 7 bases separated the two germline ends. The CDR3 extends over 8 amino acids. The CDR3 region has the DNA TGTGCCACCCCCCAGCAGTATTTT. Translation: CATPQQYF.

The CDR3: CSVVGRENTEAFF. The CDR3 bases are TGCAGCGTTGTAGGGAGGGAGAACACTGAAGCTTTCTTT. J is TRBJ1-1 and V is TRBV29-1; unclear D gene. The V and J ends lost 4 bases and 1 base respectively, with 10 bases between them. Germline loops: CDR1 SQVTM, CDR2 ANQGSEA. The CDR3 has 13 amino acids.

This CDR3 reads CASSIMVSGSWTGELFF. In DNA form, the CDR3 reads TGTGCCAGCAGCATCATGGTTAGCGGGAGTTGGACCGGGGAGCTGTTTTTT. This chain uses TRBV7-9 with TRBJ2-2; 9 nucleotides line up with TRBD2. CDR3 length: 17 residues. V dropped 5 bases and J dropped 5; count of bases not matched to a gene: 12. The V gene's germline CDR1 is SEHNR and CDR2 FQNEAQ (reference sequence).

Here the CDR3 DNA reads TGTGCCAGCAGCTTAGCGGCTACGGAGGTTTACGAGCAGTACTTC. It is translated as CASSLAATEVYEQYF. The chain uses TRBV7-2 and TRBJ2-7; possibly TRBD2 for D (5 bases). CDR3 length: 15 residues. Germline lookup yields CDR1 SGHTA and CDR2 FQGNSA. Deletions cut 0 bases from V and 4 bases from J, with 13 bases between.

V is TRBV6-1 and J is TRBJ2-2; tentatively, D is TRBD2 (6 bases). Germline loops: CDR1 MNHNS, CDR2 SASEGT. This CDR3 has 15 amino acids. Between the trimmed V and J ends, which lost 8 bases and 4 bases, there was a span of 17 bases. The CDR3 sequence is CASFAGLRSTGELFF. The CDR3, as DNA: TGTGCCAGCTTTGCGGGGCTTAGGAGCACCGGGGAGCTGTTTTTT.

Concerning this clone: In the same sample, other DNA sequences code for this CDR3. The chain employs TRBV20-1 and TRBJ1-2; D unresolved. Germline CDR1 DFQATT, CDR2 SNEGSKA (reference sequence). CDR3 length equals 9 residues. With 6 bases removed from V and 5 bases from J, the gap between germline ends came to 4 bases. The CDR3 is CSATYGYTF. The CDR3 coding sequence is TGCAGTGCGACTTATGGCTACACCTTC.